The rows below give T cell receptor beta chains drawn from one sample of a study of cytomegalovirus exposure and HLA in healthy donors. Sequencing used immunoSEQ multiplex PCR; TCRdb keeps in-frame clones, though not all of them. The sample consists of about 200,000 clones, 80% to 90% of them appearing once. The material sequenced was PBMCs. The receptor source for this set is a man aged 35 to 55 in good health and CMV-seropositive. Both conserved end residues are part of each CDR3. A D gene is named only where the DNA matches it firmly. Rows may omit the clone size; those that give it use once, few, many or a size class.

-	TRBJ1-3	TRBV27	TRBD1	CASSPGQGNTIYF	TGTGCCAGCAGTCCGGGACAGGGAAACACCATATATTTT
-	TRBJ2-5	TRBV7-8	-	CASSLQETQYF	TGTGCCAGCAGCCTTCAAGAGACCCAGTACTTC
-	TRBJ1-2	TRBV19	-	CASSITGKWDGYTF	TGTGCCAGTAGTATAACAGGGAAGTGGGATGGCTACACCTTC
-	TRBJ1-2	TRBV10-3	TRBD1	CAIAAVQGANYGYTF	TGTGCCATCGCAGCGGTACAGGGGGCTAACTATGGCTACACCTTC
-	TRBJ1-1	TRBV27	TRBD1	CASASTGGATEAFF	TGTGCCAGTGCAAGCACAGGGGGCGCCACTGAAGCTTTCTTT
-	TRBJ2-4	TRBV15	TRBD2	CATSRDGLAEGNF	TGTGCCACCAGCAGAGATGGCCTAGCGGAGGGCAACTTC
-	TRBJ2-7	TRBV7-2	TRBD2	CASSLAGGISYEQYF	TGTGCCAGCAGCTTAGCGGGGGGGATCTCCTACGAGCAGTACTTC
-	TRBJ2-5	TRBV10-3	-	CAISPGQGPRGVRETQYF	TGTGCCATCAGTCCAGGACAGGGGCCGCGGGGGGTTCGCGAGACCCAGTACTTC
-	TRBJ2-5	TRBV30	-	CAWSVGGYQETQYF	TGTGCCTGGAGTGTAGGAGGGTACCAAGAGACCCAGTACTTC
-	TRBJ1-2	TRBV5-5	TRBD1	CASSPKDRALDGYTF	TGTGCCAGCAGCCCTAAGGACAGGGCACTCGATGGCTACACCTTC
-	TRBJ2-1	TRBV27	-	CASSLTLGGGEQFF	TGTGCCAGCAGTTTGACTCTGGGGGGAGGTGAGCAGTTCTTC
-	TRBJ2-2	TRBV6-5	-	CASRPPGAGELFF	TGTGCCAGCAGACCCCCAGGTGCCGGGGAGCTGTTTTTT
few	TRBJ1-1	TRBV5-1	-	CASSLTGTHTEAFF	TGCGCCAGCAGCTTAACAGGGACCCACACTGAAGCTTTCTTT
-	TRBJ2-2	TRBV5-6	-	CASSLGGVIAGELFF	TGTGCCAGCAGCTTAGGGGGAGTAATCGCCGGGGAGCTGTTTTTT
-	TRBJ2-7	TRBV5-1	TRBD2	CASSLDPSGGLYEQYF	TGCGCCAGCAGCTTGGATCCTAGCGGGGGGTTGTACGAGCAGTACTTC
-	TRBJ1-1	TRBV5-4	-	CASSLISRVNTEAFF	TGTGCCAGCAGCTTGATTAGCAGGGTGAACACTGAAGCTTTCTTT
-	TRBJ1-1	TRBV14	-	CASSQEGGNTEAFF	TGTGCCAGCAGCCAAGAAGGCGGGAACACTGAAGCTTTCTTT
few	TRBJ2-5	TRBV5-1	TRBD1	CASSYQTGRETQYF	TGCGCCAGCAGTTACCAGACAGGGAGAGAGACCCAGTACTTC
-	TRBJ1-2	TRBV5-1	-	CASSPAGAVSFYGYTF	TGCGCCAGCAGCCCCGCGGGGGCAGTTTCTTTCTATGGCTACACCTTC
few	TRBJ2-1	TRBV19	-	CASSIGGTYNEQFF	TGTGCCAGTAGTATCGGCGGGACCTACAATGAGCAGTTCTTC
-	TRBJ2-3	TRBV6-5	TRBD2	CASSYGGGKTDTQYF	TGTGCCAGCAGTTACGGGGGGGGGAAAACAGATACGCAGTATTTT
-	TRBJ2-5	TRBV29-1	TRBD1	CSVTQGTETQYF	TGCAGCGTGACACAGGGGACGGAGACCCAGTACTTC
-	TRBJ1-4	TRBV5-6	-	CASSRTQRGEKLFF	TGTGCCAGCAGCCGGACTCAGAGGGGGGAAAAACTGTTTTTT
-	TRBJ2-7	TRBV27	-	CASSFDGVYEQYF	TGTGCCAGCAGTTTCGATGGAGTCTACGAGCAGTACTTC
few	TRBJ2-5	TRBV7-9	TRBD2	CASSLLLAGGRETQYF	TGTGCCAGCAGCTTATTACTCGCGGGAGGACGGGAGACCCAGTACTTC
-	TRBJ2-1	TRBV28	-	CASKRDTPHNEQFF	TGTGCCAGCAAAAGGGACACCCCGCACAATGAGCAGTTCTTC
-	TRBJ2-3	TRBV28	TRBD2	CASSSPGLGSSDTQYF	TGTGCCAGCAGTTCTCCGGGACTAGGGTCTTCAGATACGCAGTATTTT
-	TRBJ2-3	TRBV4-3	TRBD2	CASSPYEGAGVPDTQYF	TGCGCCAGCAGCCCATATGAGGGTGCGGGAGTCCCAGATACGCAGTATTTT
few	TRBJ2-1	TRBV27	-	CASSLSGSSYNEQFF	TGTGCCAGCAGTTTATCGGGGAGCTCCTACAATGAGCAGTTCTTC
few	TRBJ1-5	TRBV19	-	CASRPAGFAQPQHF	TGTGCCAGTAGGCCGGCGGGGTTTGCTCAGCCCCAGCATTTT
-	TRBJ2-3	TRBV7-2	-	CASSLGNTQYF	TGTGCCAGCAGCTTAGGTAATACGCAGTATTTT
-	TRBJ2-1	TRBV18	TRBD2	CASSPSGRANEQFF	TGTGCCAGCTCCCCTAGCGGGAGGGCCAATGAGCAGTTCTTC
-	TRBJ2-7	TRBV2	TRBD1	CASSEVARGPYEQYF	TGTGCCAGCAGTGAAGTCGCCAGGGGGCCTTACGAGCAGTACTTC
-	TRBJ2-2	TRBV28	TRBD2	CASSPLGLAGAPGELFF	TGTGCCAGCAGTCCCCTAGGACTAGCGGGCGCTCCCGGGGAGCTGTTTTTT
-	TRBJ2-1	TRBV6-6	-	CASSYDRPTYNEQFF	TGTGCCAGCAGTTACGACAGGCCTACCTACAATGAGCAGTTCTTC
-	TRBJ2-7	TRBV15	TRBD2	CATGAGFSYEQYF	TGTGCCACCGGAGCGGGATTTTCTTACGAGCAGTACTTC
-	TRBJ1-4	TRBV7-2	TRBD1	CASSLGQPNEKLFF	TGTGCCAGCAGCTTGGGACAGCCTAATGAAAAACTGTTTTTT
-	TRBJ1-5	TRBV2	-	CASSEGRHSNQPQHF	TGTGCCAGCAGTGAGGGGAGGCATAGCAATCAGCCCCAGCATTTT
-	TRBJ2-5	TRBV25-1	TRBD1	CASSWTGLETQYF	TGTGCCAGCAGTTGGACAGGGTTAGAGACCCAGTACTTC
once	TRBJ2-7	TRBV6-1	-	CASSEASHYEQYF	TGTGCCAGCAGTGAAGCCTCACACTACGAGCAGTACTTC
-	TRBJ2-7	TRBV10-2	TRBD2	CASTQGLAPYYEQYF	TGCGCCAGCACCCAAGGACTAGCCCCATACTACGAGCAGTACTTC
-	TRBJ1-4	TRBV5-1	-	CASSSRQSGKLFF	TGCGCCAGCAGCTCCCGACAGTCGGGAAAACTGTTTTTT
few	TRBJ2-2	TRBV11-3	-	CASSFLGSRTGELFF	TGTGCCAGCAGCTTTCTAGGATCAAGAACCGGGGAGCTGTTTTTT
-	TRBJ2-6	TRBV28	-	CASIGGGVSGANVLTF	TGTGCCAGCATAGGTGGCGGGGTCTCTGGGGCCAACGTCCTGACTTTC
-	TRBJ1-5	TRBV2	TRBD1	CASRRTGEGSNQPQHF	TGTGCCAGCAGGAGGACAGGGGAAGGAAGCAATCAGCCCCAGCATTTT
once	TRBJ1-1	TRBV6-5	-	CASSYGIGAWNTEAFF	TGTGCCAGCAGTTACGGTATAGGGGCCTGGAACACTGAAGCTTTCTTT
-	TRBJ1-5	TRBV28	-	CASTGYGNQPQHF	TGTGCCAGCACAGGGTATGGCAATCAGCCCCAGCATTTT
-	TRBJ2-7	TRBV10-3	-	CAISVGGDEQYF	TGTGCCATCAGTGTTGGAGGGGACGAGCAGTACTTC
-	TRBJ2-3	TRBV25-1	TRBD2	CASSPTPGGGPNRAQYF	TGTGCCAGCAGTCCCACCCCGGGGGGGGGCCCTAATCGGGCGCAGTATTTT
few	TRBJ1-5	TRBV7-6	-	CASSSAGESQPQHF	TGTGCCAGCAGCTCGGCGGGGGAGAGTCAGCCCCAGCATTTT
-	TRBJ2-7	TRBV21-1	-	CASSKWGGGNEQYF	-
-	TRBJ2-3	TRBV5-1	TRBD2	CASSRGLAGEPDTQYF	TGCGCCAGCTCGAGAGGACTAGCGGGAGAACCAGATACGCAGTATTTT
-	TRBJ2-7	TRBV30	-	CAWRTNRASYEQYF	TGTGCCTGGAGAACGAACAGGGCATCCTACGAGCAGTACTTC
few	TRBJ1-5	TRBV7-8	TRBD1	CASSLAVRTGIQPQHF	TGTGCCAGCAGCTTAGCCGTGAGGACAGGGATTCAGCCCCAGCATTTT